The 30 T cell receptor beta chains listed next were all sequenced from one sample in a study of T cell repertoires in cytomegalovirus infection. One entry per CDR3 protein results from TCRdb running MiXCR on the reads. The repertoire consists of roughly 570,000 distinct CDR3 sequences, with roughly 43% occurring once and the leading ten covering over 45%. The antigens these receptors bind are not known. Here the sequenced sample was cultured PBMCs, taken from culture after CMV antigen stimulation. The receptors originated from a human donor in good health (CMV status not recorded). Some clones in this sample may be carry-over from other donors' samples.

Worth noting for this clonotype: At one boundary the junction diverges from the germline segment, which might be a read error. The chain combines TRBV7-9 with TRBJ1-1, with TRBD1 matching 12 bases. Germline V lookup: CDR1 SEHNR, CDR2 FQNEAQ (reference sequence). The CDR3 is 16 residues long. As DNA, the CDR3 is TGTGCCAGCAGCCAACCTGCCGGGACAGGGGGCACTGAAGCTTCCTTT. Protein product: CASSQPAGTGGTEASF.

The genes are TRBV9 and TRBJ2-1; D is ambiguous. The length of the CDR3 is 16 residues. V was shortened by 3 bases and J by 3 bases, with 16 bases between the two germline ends. Germline V gives CDR1 SGDLS, CDR2 YYNGEE. Here the CDR3 DNA reads TGTGCCAGCAGCGCCACCACCCCCCCCGACTACAATGAGCAGTTCTTC. Translating gives CASSATTPPDYNEQFF.

The chain has TRBV7-2 and TRBJ2-7, with 8 bases fitting TRBD2. The germline gives CDR1 SGHTA, CDR2 FQGNSA. The CDR3 is made up of 15 amino acids. With V trimmed by 0 bases and J by 3 bases, 4 bases remained unmatched. The CDR3 sequence is CASSLASGAFYEQYF. For the CDR3, the DNA is TGTGCCAGCAGCTTAGCTAGCGGGGCTTTCTACGAGCAGTACTTC.

This chain uses TRBV4-1 with TRBJ2-3; no reliable D call. Germline CDR1 and CDR2: MGHRA and YSYEKL. The CDR3 runs to 16 residues. Between the trimmed V and J ends, which lost 1 base and 0 bases, there was a span of 11 bases. The CDR3 spells CASSQGWVGSTDTQYF. The CDR3 region has the DNA TGCGCCAGCAGCCAAGGCTGGGTGGGAAGCACAGATACGCAGTATTTT.

This rearrangement joins TRBV6-1 to TRBJ2-1; 7 bases align to TRBD1. CDR3 size: 14 residues. The V gene end was trimmed by 6 bases and the J gene end by 9 bases; junction bases not matched to a gene: 11. The V gene's germline CDR1 is MNHNS and CDR2 SASEGT. CDR3 bases: TGTGCCAGCAGCCGAGAGGGGGCCAGCAGTGAGCAGTTCTTC. This encodes CASSREGASSEQFF.

The V call is TRBV20-1, the J call TRBJ2-2, with 8 bases identical to TRBD1. The length of the CDR3 is 15 residues. Losses at the gene ends were 5 bases for V and 4 bases for J; bases not matched to a gene: 9. The V gene's germline CDR1 is DFQATT and CDR2 SNEGSKA (reference sequence). CDR3 residues: CSAEDREAGTGELFF. CDR3 coding DNA: TGCAGTGCTGAGGACAGGGAGGCCGGCACCGGGGAGCTGTTTTTT.

V usage is TRBV6-1 and J usage is TRBJ2-5, with D perhaps being TRBD1 or TRBD2 (5 bases each). The CDR3 has 12 residues. CDR1 and CDR2 (germline): MNHNS, SASEGT. V lost 7 bases to trimming and J lost 5 bases, with 11 bases between them. DNA of the CDR3: TGTGCCAGCAAGAGGGGTTTTGAGACCCAGTACTTC. Protein product: CASKRGFETQYF.

A note on this clonotype: Because it lacks the conserved phenylalanine or tryptophan at the end, this CDR3 is likely a read error. CDR3 region: CASSEVRSGGANGELFL. In nucleotides, the CDR3 is TGTGCCAGCAGTGAAGTTAGGAGCGGGGGGGCTAACGGGGAGCTGTTTCTT. J is TRBJ2-2 and V is TRBV6-1, with 10 bases fitting TRBD2. This CDR3 has 17 residues. Germline-derived CDR1 and CDR2 are MNHNS and SASEGT. J lost 7 bases, V lost 1 base, and 9 bases had no gene match.

This rearrangement joins TRBV3-1 to TRBJ1-2, with D hard to call. This CDR3 has 14 amino acids. V was shortened by 0 bases and J by 0 bases, with 5 bases between the two germline ends. Germline values: CDR1 LGHDT, CDR2 YNNKEL (reference sequence). As DNA, the CDR3 is TGTGCCAGCAGCCAAGATGACCCTAACTATGGCTACACCTTC. Translation gives CASSQDDPNYGYTF.

The V gene is TRBV7-9, the J gene TRBJ1-2; TRBD1 matches at 8 bases. Germline CDR1 reads SEHNR; CDR2 reads FQNEAQ (reference sequence). This CDR3 contains 12 residues. V lost 4 bases to trimming and J lost 12 bases; unmatched junction nucleotides: 7. The chain's CDR3 is CASSSGQGRDTF. DNA of the CDR3: TGTGCCAGCAGCTCCGGACAGGGAAGAGACACCTTC.

The chain combines TRBV7-2 with TRBJ2-1, with 14 bases that match TRBD2. The CDR3 runs 15 residues. Germline V lookup: CDR1 SGHTA, CDR2 FQGNSA. The V segment lost 5 bases and the J segment 7 bases; nucleotides outside the gene matches: 4. CDR3 protein: CASSPGLAGANEQFF. DNA of the CDR3: TGTGCCAGCAGCCCGGGACTAGCGGGAGCAAATGAGCAGTTCTTC.

This clonotype was detected a few times. The chain carries TRBV20-1 and TRBJ1-1, with a tentative D call TRBD1 (6 bases). This CDR3 has 14 amino acids. V lost 6 bases to trimming and J lost 5 bases, with 19 bases between them. Per germline, CDR1 DFQATT and CDR2 SNEGSKA (reference sequence). The CDR3 DNA reads as TGCAGTGCGAGACCTAAGGGGGGCGGGACTGAAGCTTTCTTT. Protein: CSARPKGGGTEAFF.

The gene calls are TRBV6-5 and TRBJ2-3, with D unresolved. The V gene's germline CDR1 is MNHEY and CDR2 SVGAGI. V shed 1 base and J shed 0 bases, with 5 bases lying between them. CDR3 length: 14 residues. The CDR3 loop reads CASSYLGSTDTQYF. The CDR3 DNA is TGTGCCAGCAGTTACTTGGGGAGCACAGATACGCAGTATTTT.

The chain has TRBV28 and TRBJ2-7; 9 bases match TRBD1. The CDR3 length is 14 residues. V lost 6 bases to trimming and J lost 4 bases; unmatched junction nucleotides: 7. CDR1 is MDHEN and CDR2 is SYDVKM in the germline V gene. CDR3 sequence reads: CASSYRGQGYEQYF. CDR3 coding DNA: TGTGCCAGCAGCTACCGGGGACAGGGATACGAGCAGTACTTC.

J is TRBJ2-2 and V is TRBV5-5; tentative D call: TRBD1 (6 bases). Trimming took 6 bases from V and 2 from J, leaving 11 bases between them. The CDR3 consists of 14 residues. CDR1 is SGHKS, CDR2 YYEKEE, per germline (reference sequence). CDR3 sequence reads: CASTWDTNTGELFF. CDR3 DNA sequence: TGTGCCAGCACCTGGGACACCAACACCGGGGAGCTGTTTTTT.

The chain carries TRBV27 and TRBJ2-6; D call uncertain. CDR3 size: 16 residues. Germline lookup yields CDR1 MNHEY and CDR2 SMNVEV (reference sequence). Trimming cost V 4 bases and J 0 bases, with 10 bases left between them. CDR3 protein: CASSSGRLSGANVLTF. For the CDR3, the DNA is TGTGCCAGCAGTTCCGGACGGCTCTCTGGGGCCAACGTCCTGACTTTC.

This clonotype has just a few counts. The chain is built from TRBV12-3 or TRBV12-4 and TRBJ2-1, with TRBD2 matching 7 bases. The CDR3 runs 15 residues. V shed 6 bases and J 2 bases; nucleotides not matched to a gene: 7. This CDR3 is CASRESGGAYNEQFF. The CDR3 DNA is TGTGCCAGCAGGGAGTCGGGGGGAGCCTACAATGAGCAGTTCTTC.

The chain is built from TRBV10-3 and TRBJ2-4, with 8 bases lining up with TRBD2. Trimming cost V 2 bases and J 1 base; bases outside gene matches: 7. The CDR3 contains 17 residues. Germline V lookup: CDR1 ENHRY, CDR2 SYGVKD. The CDR3 loop is CAISETGGGGAKNIQYF. The CDR3 DNA is TGTGCCATCAGTGAGACAGGTGGCGGGGGGGCCAAAAACATTCAGTACTTC.

The chain joins TRBV18 to TRBJ2-7, with 12 nucleotides matching TRBD2. The germline V gene encodes CDR1 KGHSH and CDR2 LQKENI. The CDR3 loop spans 17 amino acids. V lost 3 bases, J lost 6 bases, and 12 bases stayed unmatched. For the CDR3, the DNA is TGTGCCAGCTCACCGCTAGCGGGAGGGATAGTGTCTTCCGAGCAGTACTTC. This encodes CASSPLAGGIVSSEQYF.

The chain joins TRBV20-1 to TRBJ1-1; D possibly corresponds to TRBD1 (5 bases). The V gene lost 5 bases and the J gene lost 6 bases, with 16 bases spanning the gap. The CDR3 runs to 13 residues. Germline V gene sequence: CDR1 DFQATT, CDR2 SNEGSKA (reference sequence). The CDR3 DNA is TGCAGTGCTCCGCCTCTCATGGGGGCTGAAGCTTTCTTT. Encoded protein: CSAPPLMGAEAFF.

This clonotype has a handful of counts. The chain employs TRBV7-8 and TRBJ2-2; D gene unclear. This CDR3 region has 12 residues. V lost 3 bases and J 8 bases, leaving 7 bases between the germline ends. Germline V gene data show CDR1 as SGHVS and CDR2 as FQNEAQ. The CDR3 reads CASSFLQGELFF. The DNA for the CDR3 is TGTGCCAGCAGCTTTTTACAGGGGGAGCTGTTTTTT.

This chain connects TRBV7-9 to TRBJ2-5; 9 nucleotides match TRBD2. From germline, CDR1 is SEHNR and CDR2 FQNEAQ (reference sequence). V shed 0 bases and J 3 bases; nucleotides not matched to a gene: 8. This CDR3 is built from 17 residues. CDR3 nucleotides: TGTGCCAGCAGCTTAGCCGTTAGCGGGGGCCGGGAAGAGACCCAGTACTTC. Translated, it gives CASSLAVSGGREETQYF.

This chain uses TRBV6-5 with TRBJ2-1, with D possibly being TRBD2 (5 bases). This CDR3 is 15 amino acids long. Germline CDR1 MNHEY, CDR2 SVGAGI. Trimming removed 8 bases at V and 4 bases at J, with 18 bases between. CDR3 in amino acids: CASLREKASYNEQFF. CDR3 in DNA: TGTGCCAGCTTGAGGGAAAAGGCTAGTTACAATGAGCAGTTCTTC.

The V gene is TRBV4-3, the J gene TRBJ2-7; D is possibly TRBD1 or TRBD2 (5 bases each). V was shortened by 0 bases and J by 2 bases, with 17 bases between the two germline ends. In germline, CDR1 is LGHNA, CDR2 YSLEER. The CDR3 is made up of 17 amino acids. The CDR3, as DNA: TGCGCCAGCAGCCAAGAAGTTGGACCGGGACGCGCCTACGAGCAGTACTTC. This translates into CASSQEVGPGRAYEQYF.

The chain carries TRBV6-1 and TRBJ2-5; D unresolved. CDR1 is MNHNS, CDR2 SASEGT, per germline. This CDR3 spans 13 amino acids. V was trimmed by 6 bases and J by 5 bases, leaving 13 bases between them. CDR3 in amino acids: CASRLPPAETQYF. The CDR3 nucleotides read TGTGCCAGCAGACTACCCCCAGCGGAGACCCAGTACTTC.

Regarding this clonotype: Germline is not matched at one junction end, which may reflect a read error. The chain has TRBV14 and TRBJ1-4; TRBD1 is a possible D gene (6 bases). Per the germline V gene, CDR1 is SGHDN and CDR2 is FVKESK. This CDR3 is 18 amino acids long. The CDR3 protein is CASSQGDRSPPTNEKLFF. CDR3 DNA sequence: TGTGCCAGCAGTCAAGGAGACAGGTCGCCTCCAACTAATGAAAAACTGTTTTTT. The full variable domain, rest sourced from reference TRBV14 and TRBJ1-4, is EAGVTQFPSHSVIEKGQTVTLRCDPISGHDNLYWYRRVMGKEIKFLLHFVKESKQDESGMPNNRFLAERTGGTYSTLKVQPAELEDSGVYFCASSQGDRSPPTNEKLFFGSGTQLSVL.

The gene calls are TRBV10-3 and TRBJ1-1, with a tentative D call TRBD1 (5 bases). Trimming took off 4 bases at V and 0 bases at J, with 12 bases between the two ends. In germline, CDR1 is ENHRY, CDR2 SYGVKD. The CDR3 extends over 15 amino acids. CDR3: CAISGVGGMNTEAFF. The CDR3 DNA is TGTGCCATCAGTGGTGTTGGGGGGATGAACACTGAAGCTTTCTTT.

The J gene is TRBJ1-5, the V gene TRBV11-3, with D possibly matching TRBD1 (6 bases). Germline values: CDR1 SGHNT, CDR2 YENEEA. The V and J ends lost 7 bases and 2 bases respectively, with 24 bases between them. This CDR3 contains 18 residues. CDR3 DNA sequence: TGTGCCAGCACCTCTTTACGAAACCAACCAGGGGGCAATCAGCCCCAGCATTTT. This gives the protein CASTSLRNQPGGNQPQHF.

The sample holds a few counts of this clonotype. This chain joins TRBV4-2 and TRBJ1-2; TRBD1 matches at 7 bases. CDR3 length: 16 amino acids. CDR1 LGHNA and CDR2 YNFKEQ come from the germline V gene. V trimming: 4 bases; J trimming: 8 bases; junction bases outside the gene matches: 16. Written as DNA, the CDR3 is TGTGCCAGCAGCCGCCGCTATGAACAGGGGCCGGGGGGCTACACCTTC. Amino acids: CASSRRYEQGPGGYTF.

This clonotype was recorded a few times. The rearrangement links TRBV7-9 to TRBJ2-3; D is perhaps TRBD2 (7 bases). V lost 2 bases and J 3 bases, leaving 15 bases between the germline ends. The CDR3 is made up of 16 amino acids. The germline CDR1 and CDR2 sequences are SEHNR and FQNEAQ (reference sequence). This CDR3 reads CASSLPRGASTDTQYF. CDR3 DNA: TGTGCCAGCAGCTTACCCCGGGGGGCTTCGACAGATACGCAGTATTTT.